Sequencing of this T cell receptor (beta chain) was carried out in a study of siplizumab effects on memory and regulatory T cells. The study, taken as a whole, reports: Naive or memory phenotype assignment was not possible for roughly 75-96% of proliferating CD4+ or CD8+ clones. Siplizumab gave mappable alloreactive CD4+ clones an average Treg-derived fraction of roughly 72%, against around 25% in controls.

The CDR3 extends over 14 amino acids. V trimming: 5 bases; J trimming: 4 bases; junction bases outside the gene matches: 5. Germline V lookup: CDR1 SGHVS, CDR2 FQNEAQ. Profiled with immunoSEQ multiplex PCR; TCRdb holds only in-frame clones, not every one. The data show about 75,000 clones, 85% to 95% seen once. Concerning this clone: Its antigen is not identified.

This rearrangement joins TRBV7-8 to TRBJ1-2; TRBD1 matches 9 bases. The receptor was derived from a human donor in good health. Sequenced material: CD8+ T cells sorted from blood. The CDR3: CASSGDRVGYGYTF. As DNA, the CDR3 is TGTGCCAGCAGCGGGGACAGGGTGGGCTATGGCTACACCTTC.